This T cell receptor (beta chain) is drawn from a study of regulatory and conventional T cells in RAG deficiency. Overall study results and limits: Omenn syndrome and CID/AS patients had roughly 100-fold fewer unique Treg TCR beta sequences, versus around 10-fold elsewhere.

Notes on this clone: Its antigen is still unknown. This sample includes further DNA sequences coding for the same CDR3.

Sequenced by immunoSEQ multiplex PCR; TCRdb stores in-frame clones only, minus some. In the table there are 34,000 or so clones, 75% to 90% of which are singletons. These data also formed part of another study, on regulatory T cells. As that report states: Primers: 52 TRBV forward and 13 TRBJ reverse. Regulatory T cells showed the strongest V-J pair restriction and V/J gene skewing among patient repertoires.

This TCR was sampled from a human donor in good health. The specimen was CD8+ T cells sorted from blood.

The CDR3 DNA reads TGTGCCAGCAGCTTGGGGGAAGTTAGCAATCAGCCCCAGCATTTT. It translates to CASSLGEVSNQPQHF. This chain connects TRBV5-5 to TRBJ1-5; no definite D call. Per germline, CDR1 SGHKS and CDR2 YYEKEE (reference sequence). The CDR3 sequence is 15 residues long. The V and J ends lost 0 bases and 0 bases respectively, with 7 bases between them.